These T cell receptor beta chains were read from a single sample in a study of beta chain features in type 1 diabetes. The table came from immunoSEQ multiplex PCR; TCRdb's copy has only in-frame clones and leaves some out. Here the sample spans hundreds of thousands of clones, around 15% being singletons. Sequencing input: naive CD4+ T cells from blood. The receptors here all came from a man younger than 30 with type 1 diabetes. Both conserved end residues are part of each CDR3. A D gene is named only where the DNA matches it firmly. Clone size, where shown, is once, few, many, or a class for clones that have expanded.

clone size: few; V gene: TRBV14; J gene: TRBJ2-7; D gene: -; CDR3 protein: CASSPGTSSYEQYF; CDR3 DNA: TGTGCCAGCAGCCCAGGGACATCTTCCTACGAGCAGTACTTC
clone size: -; V gene: TRBV19; J gene: TRBJ2-2; D gene: -; CDR3 protein: CASRRDQNTGELFF; CDR3 DNA: TGTGCCAGCCGCCGAGACCAGAACACCGGGGAGCTGTTTTTT
clone size: few; V gene: TRBV25-1; J gene: TRBJ2-3; D gene: -; CDR3 protein: CASSHQGGRGGFTDTQYF; CDR3 DNA: TGTGCCAGCAGTCATCAGGGAGGTAGGGGCGGTTTCACAGATACGCAGTATTTT
clone size: -; V gene: TRBV7-2; J gene: TRBJ2-4; D gene: -; CDR3 protein: CASSLVGARVAAKNIQYF; CDR3 DNA: TGTGCCAGCAGCTTAGTTGGTGCCAGGGTGGCAGCCAAAAACATTCAGTACTTC
clone size: few; V gene: TRBV10-3; J gene: TRBJ2-3; D gene: TRBD1; CDR3 protein: CAISGQGPTDTQYF; CDR3 DNA: TGTGCCATCAGTGGACAGGGCCCCACAGATACGCAGTATTTT
clone size: -; V gene: TRBV6-5; J gene: TRBJ2-5; D gene: -; CDR3 protein: CASSRSGMWQETQYF; CDR3 DNA: TGTGCCAGCAGTCGCAGCGGAATGTGGCAAGAGACCCAGTACTTC
clone size: -; V gene: TRBV5-1; J gene: TRBJ2-6; D gene: -; CDR3 protein: CASSLDPMLSGANVLTF; CDR3 DNA: TGCGCCAGCAGCTTGGATCCGATGCTCTCTGGGGCCAACGTCCTGACTTTC
clone size: -; V gene: TRBV6-6; J gene: TRBJ2-1; D gene: TRBD2; CDR3 protein: CASSFSGLAYNEQFF; CDR3 DNA: TGTGCCAGCAGTTTCAGCGGACTAGCGTACAATGAGCAGTTCTTC
clone size: -; V gene: TRBV7-9; J gene: TRBJ1-2; D gene: -; CDR3 protein: CASSLDGIFYGYTF; CDR3 DNA: TGTGCCAGCAGCTTAGATGGGATTTTCTATGGCTACACCTTC
clone size: few; V gene: TRBV6-6; J gene: TRBJ2-2; D gene: -; CDR3 protein: CASSYSSGATGELFF; CDR3 DNA: TGTGCCAGCAGTTACTCGTCGGGAGCGACCGGGGAGCTGTTTTTT
clone size: -; V gene: TRBV2; J gene: TRBJ1-1; D gene: -; CDR3 protein: CASSEGVNTEAFF; CDR3 DNA: TGTGCCAGCAGTGAAGGGGTGAACACTGAAGCTTTCTTT
clone size: -; V gene: TRBV9; J gene: TRBJ2-3; D gene: TRBD2; CDR3 protein: CASSVGTSGITDTQYF; CDR3 DNA: TGTGCCAGCAGCGTAGGGACTAGCGGGATCACAGATACGCAGTATTTT
clone size: -; V gene: TRBV6-1; J gene: TRBJ1-3; D gene: -; CDR3 protein: CASSDRFSGNTIYF; CDR3 DNA: TGTGCCAGCAGTGACCGGTTCTCTGGAAACACCATATATTTT
clone size: -; V gene: TRBV20-1; J gene: TRBJ2-5; D gene: -; CDR3 protein: CSPEGETQYF; CDR3 DNA: TGCAGTCCCGAAGGGGAGACCCAGTACTTC
clone size: few; V gene: TRBV7-9; J gene: TRBJ1-6; D gene: -; CDR3 protein: CASSLASTSYNSPLHF; CDR3 DNA: TGTGCCAGCAGCTTAGCTTCCACCTCCTATAATTCACCCCTCCACTTT